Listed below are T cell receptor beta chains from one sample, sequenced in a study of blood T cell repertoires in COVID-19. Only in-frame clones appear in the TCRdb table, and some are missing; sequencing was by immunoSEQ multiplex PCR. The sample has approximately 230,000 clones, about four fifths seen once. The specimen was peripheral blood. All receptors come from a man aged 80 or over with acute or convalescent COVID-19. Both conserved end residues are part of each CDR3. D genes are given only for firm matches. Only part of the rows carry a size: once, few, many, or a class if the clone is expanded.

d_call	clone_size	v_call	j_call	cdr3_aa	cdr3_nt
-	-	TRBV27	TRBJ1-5	CASSSTDSGNQPQHF	TGTGCCAGCAGTTCGACGGACAGTGGCAATCAGCCCCAGCATTTT
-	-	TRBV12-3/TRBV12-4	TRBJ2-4	CASSGDENIQYF	TGTGCCAGCAGTGGAGATGAAAACATTCAGTACTTC
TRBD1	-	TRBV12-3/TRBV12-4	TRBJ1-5	CASSGTGLQPQHF	TGTGCCAGCAGTGGGACAGGGCTACAGCCCCAGCATTTT
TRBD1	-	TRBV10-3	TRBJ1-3	CAISDPGQGAGNTIYF	TGTGCCATCAGTGATCCGGGACAGGGGGCTGGAAACACCATATATTTT
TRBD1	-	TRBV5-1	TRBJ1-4	CASSWGQGFNEKLFF	TGCGCCAGCAGCTGGGGACAGGGGTTTAATGAAAAACTGTTTTTT
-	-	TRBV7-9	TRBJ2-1	CASSFKSSSYNEQFF	TGTGCCAGCAGCTTCAAGTCGAGCTCCTACAATGAGCAGTTCTTC
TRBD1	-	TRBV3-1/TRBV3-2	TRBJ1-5	CASSQGAGQGNQPQHF	TGTGCCAGCAGCCAAGGCGCGGGACAGGGCAATCAGCCCCAGCATTTT
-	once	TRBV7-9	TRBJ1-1	CASSLTGKTEAFF	TGTGCCAGCAGCCTAACCGGGAAAACTGAAGCTTTCTTT
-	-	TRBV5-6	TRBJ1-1	CASSLYGGVTEAFF	TGTGCCAGCAGCTTGTACGGAGGGGTGACTGAAGCTTTCTTT
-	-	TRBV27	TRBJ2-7	CASSLTRGDEQYF	TGTGCCAGCAGTCTAACCAGGGGGGACGAGCAGTACTTC
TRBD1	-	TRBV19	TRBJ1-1	CASSRGQPRTEAFF	TGTGCCAGTAGTAGGGGACAGCCCCGGACTGAAGCTTTCTTT
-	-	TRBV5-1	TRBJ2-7	CASSFLAGQSYEQYF	TGCGCCAGCAGCTTCCTTGCGGGACAGAGCTACGAGCAGTACTTC
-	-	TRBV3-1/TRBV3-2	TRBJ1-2	CASSQSGGRGGYGYTF	TGTGCCAGCAGCCAATCCGGGGGAAGGGGCGGCTATGGCTACACCTTC
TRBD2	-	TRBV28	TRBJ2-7	CASSFTTSGEQYF	TGTGCCAGCAGTTTTACGACTAGCGGTGAGCAGTACTTC
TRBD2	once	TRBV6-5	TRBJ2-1	CASTLTSGRAGEQFF	TGTGCCAGCACCCTTACTAGCGGGAGGGCCGGTGAGCAGTTCTTC
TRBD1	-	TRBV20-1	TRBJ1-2	CSASPPGTGTRGRYGYTF	TGCAGTGCTAGTCCCCCCGGGACAGGGACACGAGGAAGGTATGGCTACACCTTC
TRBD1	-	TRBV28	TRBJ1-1	CASSSRGRGGTEAFF	TGTGCCAGCAGTAGCAGGGGGCGCGGTGGCACTGAAGCTTTCTTT
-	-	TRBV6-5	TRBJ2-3	CASRGGVKDTQYF	TGTGCCAGCAGAGGCGGGGTAAAAGATACGCAGTATTTT
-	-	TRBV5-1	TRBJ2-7	CASSLAWDISYEQYF	TGCGCCAGCAGCTTGGCTTGGGACATCTCCTACGAGCAGTACTTC
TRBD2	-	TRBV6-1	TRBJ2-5	CASSEGSGTRRETQYF	TGTGCCAGCAGTGAAGGGAGCGGGACCCGGCGAGAGACCCAGTACTTC
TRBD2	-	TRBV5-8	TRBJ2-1	CASSLGGSSYNEQFF	TGTGCCAGCAGCTTGGGCGGGAGTTCCTACAATGAGCAGTTCTTC
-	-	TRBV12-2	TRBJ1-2	CASRRGEQGMRGNYGYTF	TGTGCAAGTCGCCGAGGAGAGCAGGGGATGAGAGGCAACTATGGCTACACCTTC
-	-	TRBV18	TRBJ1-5	CASSPRGGASNQPQHF	TGTGCCAGCTCACCTAGGGGAGGGGCTTCAAATCAGCCCCAGCATTTT
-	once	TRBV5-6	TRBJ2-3	CASSEVTFTDTQYF	TGTGCCAGCAGCGAGGTTACTTTTACAGATACGCAGTATTTT
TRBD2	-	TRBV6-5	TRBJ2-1	CALKRGANEQFF	TGTGCCTTAAAGCGGGGGGCAAATGAGCAGTTCTTC
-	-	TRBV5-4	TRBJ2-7	CASSLNNYEQYF	TGTGCCAGCAGCTTGAACAACTACGAGCAGTACTTC
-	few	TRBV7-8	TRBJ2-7	CASSLGGGSVEQYF	TGTGCCAGCAGCTTAGGGGGCGGTTCGGTGGAGCAGTACTTC
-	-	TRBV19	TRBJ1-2	CASREGSGVSYGYTF	TGTGCCAGTAGAGAAGGGTCCGGGGTTTCCTATGGCTACACCTTC
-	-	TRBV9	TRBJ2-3	CASSWGGLSTDTQYF	TGTGCCAGCAGCTGGGGGGGCCTAAGCACAGATACGCAGTATTTT
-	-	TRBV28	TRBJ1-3	CASSPGTPSGNTIYF	TGTGCCAGCAGTCCCGGGACACCCTCTGGAAACACCATATATTTT
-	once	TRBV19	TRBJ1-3	CASSMSVRSSSGNTIYF	TGTGCCAGTAGTATGTCGGTCCGATCGAGCTCTGGAAACACCATATATTTT
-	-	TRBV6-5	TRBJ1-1	CASSYQLGGGLTEAFF	TGTGCCAGCAGTTATCAACTTGGGGGGGGGCTAACTGAAGCTTTCTTT
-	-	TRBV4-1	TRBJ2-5	CASSQDPGSRETQYF	TGCGCCAGCAGCCAGGATCCCGGGAGTCGAGAGACCCAGTACTTC
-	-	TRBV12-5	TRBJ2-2	CASGFPWRANTGELFF	TGTGCTAGTGGTTTCCCCTGGAGAGCGAACACCGGGGAGCTGTTTTTT
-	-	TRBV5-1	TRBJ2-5	CASSLGRGETQYF	TGCGCCAGCAGCTTGGGGAGAGGAGAGACCCAGTACTTC
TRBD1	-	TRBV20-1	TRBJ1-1	CSASGARGAEAFF	TGCAGTGCTAGTGGGGCCAGGGGGGCCGAAGCTTTCTTT
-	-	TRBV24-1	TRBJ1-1	CATSDFGGMAFF	TGTGCCACCAGTGATTTCGGGGGGATGGCTTTCTTT
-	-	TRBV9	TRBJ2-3	CASSALSQDTQYF	TGTGCCAGCAGCGCTTTAAGCCAAGATACGCAGTATTTT
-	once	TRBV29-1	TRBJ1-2	CSVQGWGRVGYTF	TGCAGCGTCCAGGGGTGGGGGAGAGTTGGCTACACCTTC
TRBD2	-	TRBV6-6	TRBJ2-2	CASSRPGGRDTGELFF	TGTGCCAGCAGCCGCCCGGGGGGGCGCGACACCGGGGAGCTGTTTTTT
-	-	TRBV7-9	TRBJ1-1	CASSLGGVDTEAFF	TGTGCCAGCAGCTTAGGTGGAGTGGACACTGAAGCTTTCTTT
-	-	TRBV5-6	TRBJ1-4	CASSKMTATNEKLFF	TGTGCCAGCAGCAAAATGACAGCAACTAATGAAAAACTGTTTTTT
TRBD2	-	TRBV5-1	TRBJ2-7	CASSLPGTSGYEQYF	TGCGCCAGCAGCTTACCCGGGACTAGCGGATACGAGCAGTACTTC
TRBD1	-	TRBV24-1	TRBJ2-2	CATSERQGWWDTGELFF	TGTGCCACCAGTGAAAGACAGGGGTGGTGGGACACCGGGGAGCTGTTTTTT
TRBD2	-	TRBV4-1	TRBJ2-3	CASSQFVGGRTDTQYF	TGCGCCAGCAGCCAATTTGTTGGCGGGAGAACAGATACGCAGTATTTT
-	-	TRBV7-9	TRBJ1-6	CASSSFRDTYSPLHF	TGTGCCAGCAGCTCTTTTAGGGACACATATTCACCCCTCCACTTT
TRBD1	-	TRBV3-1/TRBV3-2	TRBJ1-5	CASSQAGQGGNNQPQHF	TGTGCCAGCAGCCAAGCAGGACAGGGCGGAAACAATCAGCCCCAGCATTTT
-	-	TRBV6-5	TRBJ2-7	CASLDFYEQYF	TGTGCCAGCCTAGATTTCTACGAGCAGTACTTC